Following are 15 T cell receptor beta chains from one sample sequenced in a study of blood T cells in healthy people across ages. The authors ran a second PCR of roughly 6 to 11 cycles using a sample-barcoded 5' primer and a J-beta primer mix. A single record per CDR3 protein comes from TCRdb applying MiXCR to the 5' RACE reads. The sample has 1,500,000 or so distinct CDR3 sequences; around 59% are singletons. Source material: blood. These receptors all stem from a man younger than 35 in good health.

The gene calls are TRBV20-1 and TRBJ2-4; D is undetermined. CDR1 and CDR2 from the germline V gene are DFQATT and SNEGSKA (reference sequence). This CDR3 has 14 residues. V lost 5 bases and J 1 base, leaving 12 bases between the germline ends. Here the CDR3 DNA reads TGCAGTGCTTGGTCCGACTGGGCCAAAAACATTCAGTACTTC. Protein product: CSAWSDWAKNIQYF.

The J gene is TRBJ1-4, the V gene TRBV4-3, with a weak D call TRBD1 (6 bases). Deletions cut 3 bases from V and 8 bases from J, with 13 bases between. The CDR3 sequence is 14 residues long. Looked up from germline, CDR1 is LGHNA and CDR2 is YSLEER. CDR3 loop: CASSQRGGREKLFF. Here the CDR3 DNA reads TGCGCCAGCAGCCAGCGAGGGGGGCGGGAAAAACTGTTTTTT.

V usage is TRBV11-2 and J usage is TRBJ2-5; TRBD2 matches at 11 bases. TRBJ2-7 explains the end of the DNA better; the J call may be wrong. CDR1 and CDR2 from the germline V gene are SGHAT and FQNNGV. The CDR3 contains 16 residues. Here the CDR3 reads CASSNYTGLAGYEQYF. CDR3 DNA sequence: TGTGCCAGCAGCAACTACACCGGACTAGCGGGCTACGAGCAGTACTTC.

CDR3 loop: CASSKAGTYEQYF. CDR3 in DNA: TGTGCCAGCAGCAAGGCGGGGACCTACGAGCAGTACTTC. This chain joins TRBV7-9 and TRBJ2-7; tentative D call: TRBD2 (6 bases). V lost 5 bases, J lost 2 bases, and 10 bases lay in between. This CDR3 has 13 amino acids. The germline V gene has CDR1 SEHNR and CDR2 FQNEAQ (reference sequence).

The rearrangement uses TRBV10-3 and TRBJ2-5; the match to TRBD2 covers 9 bases. J was trimmed by 4 bases and V by 4 bases; bases with no gene match: 4. CDR3 length: 14 residues. Germline V lookup: CDR1 ENHRY, CDR2 SYGVKD. CDR3 coding DNA: TGTGCCATCAGTGGAATACTAGCGGGAGAGACCCAGTACTTC. Residues: CAISGILAGETQYF.

The CDR3 reads CASSSPGGLAYNEQFF. In DNA form, the CDR3 reads TGTGCCAGCAGTTCCCCCGGGGGTTTAGCCTACAATGAGCAGTTCTTC. The genes are TRBV28 and TRBJ2-1, with D perhaps matching TRBD2 (6 bases). This CDR3 comprises 16 residues. Trimming pared 4 bases from V and 2 bases from J, leaving 15 bases between. CDR1 MDHEN and CDR2 SYDVKM come from the germline V gene.

This clonotype was picked up a small number of times. The chain has TRBV29-1 and TRBJ2-1, with 12 positions matching TRBD2. Germline-derived CDR1 and CDR2 are SQVTM and ANQGSEA. The CDR3 is 14 residues long. With 4 bases clipped from V and 7 bases from J, the junction kept 5 bases outside the gene matches. CDR3 DNA: TGCAGCGTTGTACCTAGCGGGGGGGCTAATGAGCAGTTCTTC. Protein sequence: CSVVPSGGANEQFF.

This sequence joins TRBV6-4 and TRBJ1-4, with 8 bases that match TRBD1. Germline V CDR1 and CDR2: MRHNA, SNTAGT. The CDR3 consists of 20 residues. The V and J ends lost 0 bases and 6 bases, in that order; junction bases with no gene match: 18. DNA of the CDR3: TGTGCCAGCAGTGACTCGAGGCCAAGTTGGGCCAGGGGGCTTGATGAAAAACTGTTTTTT. Protein product: CASSDSRPSWARGLDEKLFF.

In this sample, this clonotype turned up a few times. The rearrangement joins TRBV29-1 to TRBJ2-3; D is uncertain. The ends were cut back, 3 bases at V and 2 bases at J, with 6 bases in the middle. The CDR3 contains 12 residues. Per the germline V gene, CDR1 is SQVTM and CDR2 is ANQGSEA. The chain's CDR3 is CSVDGNTDTQYF. For the CDR3, the DNA is TGCAGCGTTGATGGGAACACAGATACGCAGTATTTT.

Note on this clonotype: This may arise from a read error, as a much more abundant clone is one base away. The chain uses TRBV29-1 and TRBJ2-5, with 7 bases identical to TRBD1. CDR3 size: 11 residues. J lost 2 bases, V lost 7 bases, and 1 base had no gene match. In germline, CDR1 is SQVTM, CDR2 ANQGSEA. The CDR3 protein is CSGTGQETQYF. CDR3 nucleotides: TGCAGCGGGACAGGTCAAGAGACCCAGTACTTC.

This chain connects TRBV2 to TRBJ2-5; 7 nucleotides agree with TRBD1. After removal of 3 bases from V and 0 bases from J, the junction contained 4 bases not matched to a gene. The CDR3 extends over 15 amino acids. Germline loops: CDR1 SNHLY, CDR2 FYNNEI. The CDR3 DNA reads as TGTGCCAGCAGTGAGACAGGGTTGTACCAAGAGACCCAGTACTTC. This gives the protein CASSETGLYQETQYF.

This clonotype has more than one count but fewer than ten. The chain carries TRBV6-2 or TRBV6-3 and TRBJ1-2; 7 bases agree with TRBD1. The CDR3 extends over 14 amino acids. The ends lost 4 bases at V and 4 bases at J; junction bases unmatched: 6. Germline V gene sequence: CDR1 MNHEY, CDR2 SVGEGT. CDR3 nucleotide sequence: TGTGCCAGCAGTTCGACAGGGCCTAGCTATGGCTACACCTTC. Amino acids: CASSSTGPSYGYTF.

This clonotype showed up just a few times. The chain recombines TRBV3-1 with TRBJ2-5, with D hard to call. Germline loops: CDR1 LGHDT, CDR2 YNNKEL (reference sequence). The CDR3 spans 12 residues. V lost 8 bases, J lost 4 bases, and 11 bases lay in between. The CDR3 nucleotides read TGTGCCAGCGTCTCGACGGGAGAGACCCAGTACTTC. Translation gives CASVSTGETQYF.

This clonotype was seen a handful of times. The chain couples TRBV10-3 to TRBJ2-7; no reliable D call. Per the germline V gene, CDR1 is ENHRY and CDR2 is SYGVKD. Trimming cost V 0 bases and J 2 bases, with 11 bases left between them. There are 15 residues in the CDR3. CDR3 coding DNA: TGTGCCATCAGTGAGTCCGCGAGCGTTACCTACGAGCAGTACTTC. This translates into CAISESASVTYEQYF.

The chain combines TRBV6-5 with TRBJ2-3, with D tentatively TRBD1 (6 bases). V was shortened by 5 bases and J by 2 bases, with 17 bases between the two germline ends. The germline V gene has CDR1 MNHEY and CDR2 SVGAGI. The CDR3 contains 16 residues. In DNA form, the CDR3 reads TGTGCCAGCAGTCCAGTTTCAGGGGCCTACACAGATACGCAGTATTTT. The encoded protein is CASSPVSGAYTDTQYF.